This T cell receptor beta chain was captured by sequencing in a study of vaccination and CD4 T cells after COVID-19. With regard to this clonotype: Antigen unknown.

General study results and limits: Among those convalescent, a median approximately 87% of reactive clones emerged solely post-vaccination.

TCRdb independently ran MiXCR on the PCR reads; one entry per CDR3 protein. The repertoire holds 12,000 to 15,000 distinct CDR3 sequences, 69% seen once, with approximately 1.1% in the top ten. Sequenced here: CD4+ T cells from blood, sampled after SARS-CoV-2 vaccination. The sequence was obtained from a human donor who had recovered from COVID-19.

The CDR3 DNA is TGTGCCAGCAGTGTGAACACAGGGGGAGTTTCACCCCTCCACTTT. Protein product: CASSVNTGGVSPLHF. This chain connects TRBV2 to TRBJ1-6, with 8 positions matching TRBD1. This CDR3 has 15 amino acids. Trimming removed 4 bases from V and 9 bases from J; junction bases left unmatched: 8. Germline CDR1 and CDR2: SNHLY and FYNNEI.